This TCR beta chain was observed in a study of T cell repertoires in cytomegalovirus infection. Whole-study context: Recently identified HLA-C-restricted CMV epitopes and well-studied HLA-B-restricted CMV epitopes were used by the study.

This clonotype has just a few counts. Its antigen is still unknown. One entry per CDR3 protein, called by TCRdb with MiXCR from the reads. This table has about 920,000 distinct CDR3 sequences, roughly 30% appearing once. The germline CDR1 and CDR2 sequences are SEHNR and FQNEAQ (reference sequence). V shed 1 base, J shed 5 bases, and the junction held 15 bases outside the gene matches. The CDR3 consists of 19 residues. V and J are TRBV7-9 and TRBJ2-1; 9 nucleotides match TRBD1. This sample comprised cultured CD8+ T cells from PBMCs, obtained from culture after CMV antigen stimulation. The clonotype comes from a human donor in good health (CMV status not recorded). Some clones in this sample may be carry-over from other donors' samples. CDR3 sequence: CASSLVVIGTGHIDNEQFF. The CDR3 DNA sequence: TGTGCCAGCAGCTTAGTAGTTATAGGGACAGGGCATATAGACAATGAGCAGTTCTTC.